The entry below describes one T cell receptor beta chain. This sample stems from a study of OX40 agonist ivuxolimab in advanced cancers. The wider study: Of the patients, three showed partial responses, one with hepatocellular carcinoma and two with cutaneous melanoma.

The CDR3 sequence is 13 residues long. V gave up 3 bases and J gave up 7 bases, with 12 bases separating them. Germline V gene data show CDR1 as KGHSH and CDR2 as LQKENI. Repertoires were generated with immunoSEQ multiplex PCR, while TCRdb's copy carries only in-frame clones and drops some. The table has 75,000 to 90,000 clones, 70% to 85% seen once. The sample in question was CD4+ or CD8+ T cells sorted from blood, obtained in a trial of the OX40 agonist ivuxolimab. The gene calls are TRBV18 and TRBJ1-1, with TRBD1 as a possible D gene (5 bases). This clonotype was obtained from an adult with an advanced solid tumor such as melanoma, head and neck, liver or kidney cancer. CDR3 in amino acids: CASSPATELEAFF. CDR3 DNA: TGTGCCAGCTCACCCGCGACAGAACTTGAAGCTTTCTTT.